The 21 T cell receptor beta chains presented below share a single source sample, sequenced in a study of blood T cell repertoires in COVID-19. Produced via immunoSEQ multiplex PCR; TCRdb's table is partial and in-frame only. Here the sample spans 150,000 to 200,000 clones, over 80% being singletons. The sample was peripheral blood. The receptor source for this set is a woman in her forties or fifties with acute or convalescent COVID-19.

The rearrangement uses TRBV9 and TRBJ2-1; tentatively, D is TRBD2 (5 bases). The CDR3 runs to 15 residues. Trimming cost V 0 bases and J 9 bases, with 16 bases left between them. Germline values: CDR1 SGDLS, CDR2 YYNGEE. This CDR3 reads CASSVAREAVAEQFF. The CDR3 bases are TGTGCCAGCAGCGTAGCCCGAGAAGCGGTGGCTGAGCAGTTCTTC.

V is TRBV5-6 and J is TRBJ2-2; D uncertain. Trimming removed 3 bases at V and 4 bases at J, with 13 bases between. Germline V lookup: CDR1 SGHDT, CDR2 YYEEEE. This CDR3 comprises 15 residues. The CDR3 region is CASSSRQPITGELFF. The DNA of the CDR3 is TGTGCCAGCAGCTCGCGCCAACCCATCACCGGGGAGCTGTTTTTT.

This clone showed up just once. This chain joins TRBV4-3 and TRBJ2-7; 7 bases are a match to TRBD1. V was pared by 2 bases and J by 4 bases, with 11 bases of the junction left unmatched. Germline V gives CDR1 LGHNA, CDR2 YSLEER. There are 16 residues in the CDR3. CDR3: CASSQLTGTDFYEQYF. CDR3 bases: TGCGCCAGCAGCCAACTGACCGGGACAGATTTTTACGAGCAGTACTTC.

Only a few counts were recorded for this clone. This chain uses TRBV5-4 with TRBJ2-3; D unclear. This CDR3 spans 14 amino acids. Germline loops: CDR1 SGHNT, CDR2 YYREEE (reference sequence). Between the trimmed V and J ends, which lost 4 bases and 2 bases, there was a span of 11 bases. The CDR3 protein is CASSHGSLTDTQYF. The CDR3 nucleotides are TGTGCCAGCAGCCACGGGTCTCTCACAGATACGCAGTATTTT.

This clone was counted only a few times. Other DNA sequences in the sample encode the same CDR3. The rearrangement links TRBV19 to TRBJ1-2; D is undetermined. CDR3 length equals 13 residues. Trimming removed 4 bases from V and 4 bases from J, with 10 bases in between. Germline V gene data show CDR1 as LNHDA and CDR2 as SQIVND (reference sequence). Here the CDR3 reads CASSSGHLYGYTF. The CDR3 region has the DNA TGTGCCAGTAGTAGCGGCCACCTCTATGGCTACACCTTC. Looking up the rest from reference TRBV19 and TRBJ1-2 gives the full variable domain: DGGITQSPKYLFRKEGQNVTLSCEQNLNHDAMYWYRQDPGQGLRLIYYSQIVNDFQKGDIAEGYSVSREKKESFPLTVTSAQKNPTAFYLCASSSGHLYGYTFGSGTRLTVV.

CDR3 DNA sequence: TGCGCCAGCAGCCCCGTAGACTACGAGCAGTACTTC. Protein: CASSPVDYEQYF. The rearrangement links TRBV5-1 to TRBJ2-7; D ambiguous. CDR3 length: 12 amino acids. The V gene lost 4 bases and the J gene lost 3 bases, with 8 bases spanning the gap. Germline V gene sequence: CDR1 SGHRS, CDR2 YFSETQ.

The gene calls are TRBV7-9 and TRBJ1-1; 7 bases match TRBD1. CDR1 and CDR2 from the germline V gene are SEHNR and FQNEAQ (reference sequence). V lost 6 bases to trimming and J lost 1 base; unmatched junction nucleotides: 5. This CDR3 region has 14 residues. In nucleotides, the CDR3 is TGTGCCAGCAGGTGGGACAGCCAGAACACTGAAGCTTTCTTT. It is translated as CASRWDSQNTEAFF. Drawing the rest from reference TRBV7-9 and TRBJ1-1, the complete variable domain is DTGVSQNPRHKITKRGQNVTFRCDPISEHNRLYWYRQTLGQGPEFLTYFQNEAQLEKSRLLSDRFSAERPKGSFSTLEIQRTEQGDSAMYLCASRWDSQNTEAFFGQGTRLTVV.

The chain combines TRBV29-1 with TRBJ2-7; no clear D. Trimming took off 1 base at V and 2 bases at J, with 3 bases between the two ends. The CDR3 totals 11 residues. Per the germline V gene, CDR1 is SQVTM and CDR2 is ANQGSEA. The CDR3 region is CSVEGAYEQYF. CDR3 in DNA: TGCAGCGTTGAAGGCGCCTACGAGCAGTACTTC.

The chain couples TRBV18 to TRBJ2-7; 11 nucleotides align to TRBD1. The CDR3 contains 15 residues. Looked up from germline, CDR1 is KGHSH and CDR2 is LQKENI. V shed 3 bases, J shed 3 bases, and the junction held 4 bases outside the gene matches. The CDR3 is CASSPGTGGNYEQYF. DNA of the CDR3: TGTGCCAGCTCACCGGGGACAGGGGGAAACTACGAGCAGTACTTC. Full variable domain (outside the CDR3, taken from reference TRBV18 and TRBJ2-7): NAGVMQNPRHLVRRRGQEARLRCSPMKGHSHVYWYRQLPEEGLKFMVYLQKENIIDESGMPKERFSAEFPKEGPSILRIQQVVRGDSAAYFCASSPGTGGNYEQYFGPGTRLTVT.

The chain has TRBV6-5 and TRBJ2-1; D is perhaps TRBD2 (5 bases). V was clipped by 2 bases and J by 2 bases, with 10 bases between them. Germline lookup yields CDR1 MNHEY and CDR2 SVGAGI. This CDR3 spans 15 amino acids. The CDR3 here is CASSYRGSTYNEQFF. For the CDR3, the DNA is TGTGCCAGCAGTTACCGAGGGAGTACCTACAATGAGCAGTTCTTC.

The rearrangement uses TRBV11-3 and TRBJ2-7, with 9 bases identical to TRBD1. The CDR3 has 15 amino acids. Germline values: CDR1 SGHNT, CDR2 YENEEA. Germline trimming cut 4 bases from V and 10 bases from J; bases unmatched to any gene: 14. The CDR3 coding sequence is TGTGCCAGCAGCTACACCAGTCCGGGACAGGGCCCCCAGTACTTC. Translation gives CASSYTSPGQGPQYF.

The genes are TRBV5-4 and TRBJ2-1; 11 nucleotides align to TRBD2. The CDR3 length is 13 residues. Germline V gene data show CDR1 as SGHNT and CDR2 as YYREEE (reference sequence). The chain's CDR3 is CGSGSGGVNEQFF. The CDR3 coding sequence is TGTGGGTCGGGTAGCGGGGGGGTCAATGAGCAGTTCTTC.

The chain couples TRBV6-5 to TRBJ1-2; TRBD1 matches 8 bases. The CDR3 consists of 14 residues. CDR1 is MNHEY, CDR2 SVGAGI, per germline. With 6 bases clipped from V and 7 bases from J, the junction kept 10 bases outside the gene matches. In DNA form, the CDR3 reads TGTGCCAGCAGCCTGACAGGGGCTCAAACTGGCTACACCTTC. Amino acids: CASSLTGAQTGYTF.

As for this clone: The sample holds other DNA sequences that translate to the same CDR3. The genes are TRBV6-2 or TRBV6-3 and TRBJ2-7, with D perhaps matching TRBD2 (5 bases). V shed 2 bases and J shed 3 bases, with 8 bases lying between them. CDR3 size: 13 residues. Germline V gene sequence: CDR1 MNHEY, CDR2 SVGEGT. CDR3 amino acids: CASSYRELYEQYF. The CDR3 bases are TGTGCCAGCAGTTACAGGGAGCTCTACGAGCAGTACTTC.

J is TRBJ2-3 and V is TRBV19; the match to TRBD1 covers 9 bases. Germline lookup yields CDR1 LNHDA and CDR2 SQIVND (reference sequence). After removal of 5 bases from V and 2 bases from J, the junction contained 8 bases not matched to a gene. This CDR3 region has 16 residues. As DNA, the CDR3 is TGTGCCAGTAGTGTTTGGACAGGGGCAGCCACAGATACGCAGTATTTT. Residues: CASSVWTGAATDTQYF.

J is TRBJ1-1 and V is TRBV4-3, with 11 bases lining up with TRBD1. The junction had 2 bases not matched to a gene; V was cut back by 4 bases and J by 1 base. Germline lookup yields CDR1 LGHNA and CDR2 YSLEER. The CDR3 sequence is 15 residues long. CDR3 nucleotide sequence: TGCGCCAGCAGCCGGACAGGGGGCAAGAACACTGAAGCTTTCTTT. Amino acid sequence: CASSRTGGKNTEAFF.

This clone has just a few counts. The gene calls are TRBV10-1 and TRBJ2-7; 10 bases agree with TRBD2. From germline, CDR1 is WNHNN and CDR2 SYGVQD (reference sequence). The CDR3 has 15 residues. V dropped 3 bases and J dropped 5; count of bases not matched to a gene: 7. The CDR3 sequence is CASSDGSAGGNEQYF. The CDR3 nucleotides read TGCGCCAGCAGTGACGGATCAGCGGGAGGGAACGAGCAGTACTTC.

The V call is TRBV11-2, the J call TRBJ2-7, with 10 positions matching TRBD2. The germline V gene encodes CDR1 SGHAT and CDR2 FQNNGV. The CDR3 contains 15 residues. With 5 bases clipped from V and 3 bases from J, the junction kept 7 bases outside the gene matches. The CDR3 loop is CASSLVLAGSYEQYF. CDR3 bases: TGTGCCAGCAGCCTAGTACTAGCGGGGAGCTACGAGCAGTACTTC.

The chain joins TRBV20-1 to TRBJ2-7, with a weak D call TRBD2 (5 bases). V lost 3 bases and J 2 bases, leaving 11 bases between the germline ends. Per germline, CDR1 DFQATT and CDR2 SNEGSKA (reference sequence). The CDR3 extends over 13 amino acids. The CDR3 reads CSASYRGAYEQYF. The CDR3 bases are TGCAGTGCTAGTTACCGGGGAGCCTACGAGCAGTACTTC.

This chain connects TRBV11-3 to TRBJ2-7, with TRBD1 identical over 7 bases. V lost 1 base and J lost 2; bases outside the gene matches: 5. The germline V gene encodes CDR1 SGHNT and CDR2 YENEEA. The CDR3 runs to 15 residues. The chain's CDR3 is CASSLGRDSTYEQYF. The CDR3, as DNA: TGTGCCAGCAGCTTAGGAAGGGACAGTACCTACGAGCAGTACTTC.

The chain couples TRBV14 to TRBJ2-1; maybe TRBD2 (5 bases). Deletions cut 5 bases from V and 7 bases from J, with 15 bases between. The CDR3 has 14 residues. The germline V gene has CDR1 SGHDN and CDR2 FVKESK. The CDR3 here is CASSASLVWNEQFF. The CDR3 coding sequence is TGTGCCAGCAGCGCATCACTAGTTTGGAATGAGCAGTTCTTC.